One T cell receptor beta chain is described in this entry. The germline V and J ends were trimmed by 7 bases and 3 bases, with 11 bases remaining between them. There are 12 residues in the CDR3. From germline, CDR1 is SQVTM and CDR2 ANQGSEA. Here immunoSEQ multiplex PCR was the method, and the copy in TCRdb shows in-frame clones only, minus some. The sample has more than 70,000 clones; roughly 90% are singletons. These data are taken from a study of T cell responses to AZD1222 COVID-19 vaccine. This clonotype was obtained from an adult who received the AZD1222 COVID-19 vaccine. The sample here was peripheral blood, taken 28 days after the second AZD1222 dose. V gene TRBV29-1 combines with J gene TRBJ2-3; possibly TRBD1 for D (6 bases). The CDR3 nucleotides are TGCAGCGCCAGTACAGGGACAGATACGCAGTATTTT. It yields the protein CSASTGTDTQYF.